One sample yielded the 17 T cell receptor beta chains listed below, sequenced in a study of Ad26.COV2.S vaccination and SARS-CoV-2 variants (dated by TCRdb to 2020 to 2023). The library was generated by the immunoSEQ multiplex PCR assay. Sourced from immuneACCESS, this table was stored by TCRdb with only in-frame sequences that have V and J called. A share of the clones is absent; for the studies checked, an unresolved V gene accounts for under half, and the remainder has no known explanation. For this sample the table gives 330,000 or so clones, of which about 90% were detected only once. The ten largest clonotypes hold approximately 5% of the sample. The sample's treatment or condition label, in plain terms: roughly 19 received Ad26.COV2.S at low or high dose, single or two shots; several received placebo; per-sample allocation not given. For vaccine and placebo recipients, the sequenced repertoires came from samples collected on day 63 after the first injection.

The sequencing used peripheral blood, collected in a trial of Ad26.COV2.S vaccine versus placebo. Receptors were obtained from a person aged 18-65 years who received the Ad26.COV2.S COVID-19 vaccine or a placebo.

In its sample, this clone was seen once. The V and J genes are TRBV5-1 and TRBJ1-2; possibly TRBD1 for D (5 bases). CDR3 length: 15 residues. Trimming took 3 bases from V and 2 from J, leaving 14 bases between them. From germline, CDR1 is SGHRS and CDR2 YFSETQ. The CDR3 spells CASSSPGRDNYGYTF. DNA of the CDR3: TGCGCCAGCAGCTCGCCGGGACGAGACAACTATGGCTACACCTTC.

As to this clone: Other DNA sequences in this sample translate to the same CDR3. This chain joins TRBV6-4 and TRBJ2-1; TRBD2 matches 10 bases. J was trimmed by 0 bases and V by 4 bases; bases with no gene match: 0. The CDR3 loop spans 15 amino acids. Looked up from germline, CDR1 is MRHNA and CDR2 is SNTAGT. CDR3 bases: TGTGCCAGCAGTGCTAGCGGGAGCTCCTACAATGAGCAGTTCTTC. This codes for CASSASGSSYNEQFF.

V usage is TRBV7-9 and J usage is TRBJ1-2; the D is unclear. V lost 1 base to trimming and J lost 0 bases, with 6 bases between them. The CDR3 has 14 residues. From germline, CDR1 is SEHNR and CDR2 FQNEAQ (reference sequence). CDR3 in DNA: TGTGCCAGCAGCTTAGACACTACTAACTATGGCTACACCTTC. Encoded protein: CASSLDTTNYGYTF.

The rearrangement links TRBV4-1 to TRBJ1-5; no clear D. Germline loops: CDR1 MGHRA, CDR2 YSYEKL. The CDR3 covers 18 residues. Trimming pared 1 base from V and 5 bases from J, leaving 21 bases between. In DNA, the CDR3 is TGCGCCAGCAGCCAAGGCCGGGTCGCTGACAAGCTTCATCAGCCCCAGCATTTT. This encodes CASSQGRVADKLHQPQHF.

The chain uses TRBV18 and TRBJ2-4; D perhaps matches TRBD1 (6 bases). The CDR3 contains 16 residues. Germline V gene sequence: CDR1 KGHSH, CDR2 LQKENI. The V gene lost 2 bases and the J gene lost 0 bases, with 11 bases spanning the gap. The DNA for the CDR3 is TGTGCCAGCTCACCAAGGACAGCGCTAGCCAAAAACATTCAGTACTTC. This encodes CASSPRTALAKNIQYF.

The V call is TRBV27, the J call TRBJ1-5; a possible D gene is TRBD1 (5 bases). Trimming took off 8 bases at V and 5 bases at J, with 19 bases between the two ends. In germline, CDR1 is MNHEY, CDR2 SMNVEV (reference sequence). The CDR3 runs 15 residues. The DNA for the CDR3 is TGTGCCAGCTCGCCGATTGGGGCGGGGGATCAGCCCCAGCATTTT. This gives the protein CASSPIGAGDQPQHF.

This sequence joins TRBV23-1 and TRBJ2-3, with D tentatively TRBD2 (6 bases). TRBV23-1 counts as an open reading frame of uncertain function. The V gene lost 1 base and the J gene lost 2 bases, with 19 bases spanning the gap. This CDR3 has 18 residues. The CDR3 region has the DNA TGCGCCAGCAGTCAATGGAGTGGGGCGGGAACGATCACAGATACGCAGTATTTT. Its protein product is CASSQWSGAGTITDTQYF.

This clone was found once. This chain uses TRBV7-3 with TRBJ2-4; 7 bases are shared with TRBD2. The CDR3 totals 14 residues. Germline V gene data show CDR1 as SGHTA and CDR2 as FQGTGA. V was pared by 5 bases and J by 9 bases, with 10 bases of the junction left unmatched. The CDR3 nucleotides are TGTGCCAGCAGCGTGACCGGGACTACTGGCATTCAGTACTTC. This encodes CASSVTGTTGIQYF.

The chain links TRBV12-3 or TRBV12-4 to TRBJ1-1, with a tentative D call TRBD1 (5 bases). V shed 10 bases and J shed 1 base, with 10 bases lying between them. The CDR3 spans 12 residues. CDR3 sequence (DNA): TGTGCCACCCTTACAGGGAACACTGAAGCTTTCTTT. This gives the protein CATLTGNTEAFF.

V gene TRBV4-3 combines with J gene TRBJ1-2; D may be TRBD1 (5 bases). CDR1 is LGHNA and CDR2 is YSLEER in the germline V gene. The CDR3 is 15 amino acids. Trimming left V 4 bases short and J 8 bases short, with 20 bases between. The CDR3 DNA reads TGCGCCAGCAGCCCCCAGAGGGAGGGGCCCTCGGGCTACACCTTC. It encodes CASSPQREGPSGYTF.

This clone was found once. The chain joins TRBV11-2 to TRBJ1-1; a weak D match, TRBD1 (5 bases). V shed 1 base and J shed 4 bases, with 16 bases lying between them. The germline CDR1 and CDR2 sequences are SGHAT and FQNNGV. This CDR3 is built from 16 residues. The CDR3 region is CASSLGSWGTGTEAFF. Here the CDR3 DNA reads TGTGCCAGCAGCTTAGGGTCCTGGGGGACCGGCACTGAAGCTTTCTTT.

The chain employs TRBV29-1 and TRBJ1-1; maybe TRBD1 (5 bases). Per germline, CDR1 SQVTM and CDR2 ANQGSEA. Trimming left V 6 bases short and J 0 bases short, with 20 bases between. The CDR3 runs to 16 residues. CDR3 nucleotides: TGCAGCGTCTTAAGGGCTACAGGAAGGATGAACACTGAAGCTTTCTTT. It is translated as CSVLRATGRMNTEAFF.

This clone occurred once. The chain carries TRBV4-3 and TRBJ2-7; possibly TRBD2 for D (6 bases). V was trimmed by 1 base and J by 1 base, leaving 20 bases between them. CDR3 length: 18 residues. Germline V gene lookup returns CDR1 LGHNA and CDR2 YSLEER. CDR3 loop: CASSQGLTGLTLSYEQYF. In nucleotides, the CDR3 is TGCGCCAGCAGCCAAGGTCTAACGGGACTTACGCTATCCTACGAGCAGTACTTC.

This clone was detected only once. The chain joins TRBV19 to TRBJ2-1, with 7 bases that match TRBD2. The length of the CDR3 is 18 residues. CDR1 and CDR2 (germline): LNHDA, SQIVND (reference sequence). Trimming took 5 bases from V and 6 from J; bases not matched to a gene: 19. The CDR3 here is CASSGVGRFSRTGNEQFF. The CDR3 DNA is TGTGCCAGTAGTGGAGTCGGGAGGTTCTCCCGCACAGGCAATGAGCAGTTCTTC.

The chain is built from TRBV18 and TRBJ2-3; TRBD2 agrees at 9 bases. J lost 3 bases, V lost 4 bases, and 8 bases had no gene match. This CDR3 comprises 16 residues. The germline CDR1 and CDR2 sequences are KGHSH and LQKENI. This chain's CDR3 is CASSHFSGGRTDTQYF. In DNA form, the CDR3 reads TGTGCCAGCTCACACTTCAGCGGGGGGAGGACAGATACGCAGTATTTT.

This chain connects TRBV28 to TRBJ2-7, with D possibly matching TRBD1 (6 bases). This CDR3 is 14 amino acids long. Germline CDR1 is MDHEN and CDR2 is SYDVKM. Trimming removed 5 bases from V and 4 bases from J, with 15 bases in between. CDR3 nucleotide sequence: TGTGCCAGCAGTCGTTCCGGGACAAAGTACGAGCAGTACTTC. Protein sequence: CASSRSGTKYEQYF. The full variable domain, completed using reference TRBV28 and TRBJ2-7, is DVKVTQSSRYLVKRTGEKVFLECVQDMDHENMFWYRQDPGLGLRLIYFSYDVKMKEKGDIPEGYSVSREKKERFSLILESASTNQTSMYLCASSRSGTKYEQYFGPGTRLTVT.

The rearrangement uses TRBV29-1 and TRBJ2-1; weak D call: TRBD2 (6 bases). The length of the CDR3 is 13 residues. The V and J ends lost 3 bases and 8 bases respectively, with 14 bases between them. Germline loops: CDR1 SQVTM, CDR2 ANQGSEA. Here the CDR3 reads CSVDTGVHDEQFF. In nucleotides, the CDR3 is TGCAGCGTTGATACGGGGGTTCATGATGAGCAGTTCTTC.